These 8 T cell receptor beta chains were sequenced from one sample in a study of T cell clonality in common variable immunodeficiency. Regarding the study as a whole: Common variable immunodeficiency TCR beta sequences reportedly had fewer deletions and N-nucleotide insertions.

Measured with immunoSEQ multiplex PCR; TCRdb has only the in-frame clones, and not every one. This sample comprises fewer than 40,000 clones, none seen once only. These receptors' targets are unknown. The sample comprised peripheral blood mononuclear cells. The receptor set was obtained from a human donor with common variable immunodeficiency.

There are many counts of this clone. The sequenced fragment ends 3 residues before the CDR3 boundary, so the rest is inferred from the germline J gene. The chain combines TRBV29-1 with TRBJ2-3; 7 bases fit TRBD1. Germline assignment: CDR1 SQVTM and CDR2 ANQGSEA. V was clipped by 6 bases and J by 5 bases; unmatched bases: 11. This CDR3 has 14 amino acids. CDR3 DNA (partial): TGCAGCGTCCCCCGGGTAAGGGGGCGAGATACG. Amino acids: CSVPRVRGRDT. In full, the CDR3 is CSVPRVRGRDTQYF.

Worth noting for this clone: The read stops 3 residues short of the end of the CDR3; the missing end is completed from the germline J gene. This rearrangement joins TRBV7-7 to TRBJ2-3; the match to TRBD1 covers 7 bases. The CDR3 contains 13 residues. V was clipped by 5 bases and J by 5 bases; unmatched bases: 4. Germline lookup yields CDR1 SSHAT and CDR2 FNYEAQ (reference sequence). The chain's CDR3 is CASSPGQLDTQYF. The CDR3 DNA, read in part, is TGTGCCAGCAGCCCGGGACAGTTAGATACG.

This clone has a count of ten or more. The sequenced fragment ends 3 residues before the CDR3 boundary, so the rest is inferred from the germline J gene. The rearrangement uses TRBV2 and TRBJ2-1; TRBD1 aligns across 7 bases. The V gene's germline CDR1 is SNHLY and CDR2 FYNNEI. Trimming at V came to 9 bases and at J to 0 bases, leaving 8 bases not matched to a gene. The CDR3 covers 15 residues. CDR3 loop: CARKQGKTSYNEQFF. CDR3 DNA, as far as it was read: TGTGCCAGGAAACAGGGGAAAACCTCCTACAATGAG.

This clone is termed medium-sized (0.01 to 0.1%). The sequenced fragment ends 3 residues before the CDR3 boundary, so the rest is inferred from the germline J gene. J is TRBJ2-3 and V is TRBV20-1, with D possibly being TRBD2 (6 bases). Germline assignment: CDR1 DFQATT and CDR2 SNEGSKA (reference sequence). V shed 6 bases and J shed 6 bases, with 25 bases lying between them. This CDR3 contains 16 residues. CDR3 region: CSAPPGGAPSRDTQYF. The covered CDR3 bases are TGCAGTGCCCCGCCTGGAGGGGCGCCAAGCAGGGATACG.

By share, this clone ranks as medium-sized. With the read ending 3 residues before the CDR3 end, the germline J gene is used to fill in that end. V gene TRBV20-1 combines with J gene TRBJ2-1; 9 bases fit TRBD2. Trimming cost V 0 bases and J 9 bases; bases outside gene matches: 9. The CDR3 loop spans 15 amino acids. CDR1 and CDR2 from the germline V gene are DFQATT and SNEGSKA (reference sequence). This CDR3 is CSARDRASGVGEQFF. The sequenced CDR3 bases are TGCAGTGCTAGAGATCGCGCTAGCGGGGTAGGTGAG.

There are a few counts of this clone. The read terminates 3 residues ahead of where the CDR3 ends, so the germline J gene completes it. This rearrangement joins TRBV19 to TRBJ1-2; tentatively, D is TRBD1 (6 bases). The CDR3 sequence is 13 residues long. Looked up from germline, CDR1 is LNHDA and CDR2 is SQIVND (reference sequence). Trimming took 6 bases from V and 3 from J, leaving 11 bases between them. CDR3 amino acids: CASRTGSYYGYTF. CDR3 bases read: TGTGCCAGTAGAACAGGGAGCTACTATGGC.

A few counts support this clone. Sequencing ends 3 residues short of the CDR3 end; the germline J gene provides the rest. This rearrangement joins TRBV19 to TRBJ1-3; a possible D gene is TRBD1 (5 bases). This CDR3 has 15 residues. V gave up 5 bases and J gave up 0 bases, with 11 bases separating them. Germline V lookup: CDR1 LNHDA, CDR2 SQIVND (reference sequence). The CDR3 loop is CASSARVGSGNTIYF. CDR3 DNA, as far as it was read: TGTGCCAGTAGTGCCAGGGTCGGCTCTGGAAACACC.

Turning to this clone: The read ends 3 residues early relative to the CDR3; the germline J gene fills the gap. The V gene is TRBV19, the J gene TRBJ1-3; perhaps TRBD1 as D (5 bases). V shed 5 bases and J shed 2 bases, with 7 bases lying between them. The germline gives CDR1 LNHDA, CDR2 SQIVND (reference sequence). The CDR3 is 13 amino acids. The CDR3 sequence is CASSQDTGNTIYF. The sequenced part of the CDR3 DNA is TGTGCCAGTAGTCAGGACACTGGAAACACC.